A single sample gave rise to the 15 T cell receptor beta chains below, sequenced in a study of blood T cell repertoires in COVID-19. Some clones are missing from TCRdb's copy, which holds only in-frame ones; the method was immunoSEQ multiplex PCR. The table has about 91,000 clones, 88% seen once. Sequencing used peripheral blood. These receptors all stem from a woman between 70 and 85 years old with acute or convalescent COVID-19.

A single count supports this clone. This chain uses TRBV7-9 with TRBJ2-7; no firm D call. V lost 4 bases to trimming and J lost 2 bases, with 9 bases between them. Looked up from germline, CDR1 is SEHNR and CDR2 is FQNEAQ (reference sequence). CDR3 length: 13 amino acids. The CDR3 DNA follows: TGTGCCAGCAGCTCAGGTGTGACCTACGAGCAGTACTTC. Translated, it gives CASSSGVTYEQYF.

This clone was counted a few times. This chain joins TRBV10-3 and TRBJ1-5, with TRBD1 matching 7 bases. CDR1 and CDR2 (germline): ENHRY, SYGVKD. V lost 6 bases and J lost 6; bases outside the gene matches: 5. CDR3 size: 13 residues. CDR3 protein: CAISGQAAQPQHF. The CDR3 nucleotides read TGTGCCATCAGCGGACAGGCAGCTCAGCCCCAGCATTTT.

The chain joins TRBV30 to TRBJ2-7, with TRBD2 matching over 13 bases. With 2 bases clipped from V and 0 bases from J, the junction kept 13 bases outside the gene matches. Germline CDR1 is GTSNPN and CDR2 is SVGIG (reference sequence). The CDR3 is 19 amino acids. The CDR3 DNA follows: TGTGCCTGGAGTCGGGGGGGGAGGACTAGCGGGAGACTCTCCTACGAGCAGTACTTC. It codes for CAWSRGGRTSGRLSYEQYF.

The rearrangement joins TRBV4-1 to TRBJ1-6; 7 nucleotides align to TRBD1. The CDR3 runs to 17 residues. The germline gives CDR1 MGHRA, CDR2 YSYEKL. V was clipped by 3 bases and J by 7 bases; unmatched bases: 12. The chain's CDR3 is CASSQFDTGQTNSPLHF. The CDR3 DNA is TGCGCCAGCAGCCAGTTCGACACGGGACAGACGAATTCACCCCTCCACTTT.

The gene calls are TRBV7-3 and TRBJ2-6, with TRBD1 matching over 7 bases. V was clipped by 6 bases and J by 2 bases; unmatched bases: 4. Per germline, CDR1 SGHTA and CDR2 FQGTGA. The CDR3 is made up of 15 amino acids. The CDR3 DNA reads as TGTGCCAGCAGTGCAGACAGGGCTGGGGCCAACGTCCTGACTTTC. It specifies CASSADRAGANVLTF.

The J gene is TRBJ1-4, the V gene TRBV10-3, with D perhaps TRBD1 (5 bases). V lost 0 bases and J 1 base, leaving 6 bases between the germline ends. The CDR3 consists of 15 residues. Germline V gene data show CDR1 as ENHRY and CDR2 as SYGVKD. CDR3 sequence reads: CAISESRETNEKLFF. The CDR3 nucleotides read TGTGCCATCAGTGAGTCCAGGGAAACTAATGAAAAACTGTTTTTT.

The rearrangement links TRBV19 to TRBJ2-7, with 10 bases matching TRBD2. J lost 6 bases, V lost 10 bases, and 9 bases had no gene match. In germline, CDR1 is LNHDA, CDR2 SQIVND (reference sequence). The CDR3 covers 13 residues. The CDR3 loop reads CATSGTSGTEQYF. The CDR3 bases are TGTGCCACTTCAGGTACTAGCGGGACCGAGCAGTACTTC.

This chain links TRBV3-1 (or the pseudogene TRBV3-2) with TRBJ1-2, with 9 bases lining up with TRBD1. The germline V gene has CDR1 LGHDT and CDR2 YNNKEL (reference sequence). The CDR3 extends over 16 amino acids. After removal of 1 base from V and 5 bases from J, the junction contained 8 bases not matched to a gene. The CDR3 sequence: CASSQATNRGRYGYTF. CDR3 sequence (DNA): TGTGCCAGCAGCCAAGCCACGAACAGGGGGCGTTATGGCTACACCTTC.

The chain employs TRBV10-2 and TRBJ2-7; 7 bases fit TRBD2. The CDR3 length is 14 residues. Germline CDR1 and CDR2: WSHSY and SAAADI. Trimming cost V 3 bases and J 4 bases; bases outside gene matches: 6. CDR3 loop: CASSDGLGWYEQYF. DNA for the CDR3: TGCGCCAGCAGTGACGGACTAGGGTGGTACGAGCAGTACTTC.

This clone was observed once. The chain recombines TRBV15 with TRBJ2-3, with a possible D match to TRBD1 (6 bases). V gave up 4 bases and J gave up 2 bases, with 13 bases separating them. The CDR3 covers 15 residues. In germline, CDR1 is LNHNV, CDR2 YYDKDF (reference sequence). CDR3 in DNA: TGTGCCACCAGCAATACAGGGTTGGCCACAGATACGCAGTATTTT. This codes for CATSNTGLATDTQYF.

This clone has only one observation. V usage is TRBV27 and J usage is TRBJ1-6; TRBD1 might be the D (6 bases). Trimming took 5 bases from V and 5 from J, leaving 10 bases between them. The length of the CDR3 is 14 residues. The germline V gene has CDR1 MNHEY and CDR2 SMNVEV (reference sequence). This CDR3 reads CASSATGNNSPLHF. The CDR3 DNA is TGTGCCAGCAGTGCAACAGGGAATAATTCACCCCTCCACTTT.

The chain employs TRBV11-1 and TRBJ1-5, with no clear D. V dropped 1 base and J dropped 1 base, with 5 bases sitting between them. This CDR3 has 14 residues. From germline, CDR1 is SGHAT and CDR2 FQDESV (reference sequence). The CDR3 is CASSLEPSNQPQHF. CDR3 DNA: TGTGCCAGCAGCTTAGAGCCAAGCAATCAGCCCCAGCATTTT.

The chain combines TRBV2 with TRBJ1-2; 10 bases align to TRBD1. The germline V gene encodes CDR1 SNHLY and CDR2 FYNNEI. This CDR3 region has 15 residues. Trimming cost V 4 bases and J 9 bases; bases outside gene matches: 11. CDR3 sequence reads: CASSARTGGFSSYTF. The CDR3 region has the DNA TGTGCCAGCAGTGCAAGGACAGGGGGATTTAGTAGCTACACCTTC. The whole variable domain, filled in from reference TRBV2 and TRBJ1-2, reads EPEVTQTPSHQVTQMGQEVILRCVPISNHLYFYWYRQILGQKVEFLVSFYNNEISEKSEIFDDQFSVERPDGSNFTLKIRSTKLEDSAMYFCASSARTGGFSSYTFGSGTRLTVV.

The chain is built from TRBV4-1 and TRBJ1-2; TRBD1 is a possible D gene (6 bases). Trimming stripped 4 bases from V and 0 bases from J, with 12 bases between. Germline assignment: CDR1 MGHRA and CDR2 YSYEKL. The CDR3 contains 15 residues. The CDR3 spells CASSRLTGTNYGYTF. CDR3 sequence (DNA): TGCGCCAGCAGCCGACTCACAGGGACTAACTATGGCTACACCTTC.

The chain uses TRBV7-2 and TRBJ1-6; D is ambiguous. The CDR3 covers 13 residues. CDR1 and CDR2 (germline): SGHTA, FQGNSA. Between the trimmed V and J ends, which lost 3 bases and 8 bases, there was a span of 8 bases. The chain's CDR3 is CASSFSVDSPLHF. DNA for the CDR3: TGTGCCAGCAGCTTTTCGGTGGATTCACCCCTCCACTTT. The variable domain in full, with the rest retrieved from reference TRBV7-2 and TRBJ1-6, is GAGVSQSPSNKVTEKGKDVELRCDPISGHTALYWYRQSLGQGLEFLIYFQGNSAPDKSGLPSDRFSAERTGGSVSTLTIQRTQQEDSAVYLCASSFSVDSPLHFGNGTRLTVT.